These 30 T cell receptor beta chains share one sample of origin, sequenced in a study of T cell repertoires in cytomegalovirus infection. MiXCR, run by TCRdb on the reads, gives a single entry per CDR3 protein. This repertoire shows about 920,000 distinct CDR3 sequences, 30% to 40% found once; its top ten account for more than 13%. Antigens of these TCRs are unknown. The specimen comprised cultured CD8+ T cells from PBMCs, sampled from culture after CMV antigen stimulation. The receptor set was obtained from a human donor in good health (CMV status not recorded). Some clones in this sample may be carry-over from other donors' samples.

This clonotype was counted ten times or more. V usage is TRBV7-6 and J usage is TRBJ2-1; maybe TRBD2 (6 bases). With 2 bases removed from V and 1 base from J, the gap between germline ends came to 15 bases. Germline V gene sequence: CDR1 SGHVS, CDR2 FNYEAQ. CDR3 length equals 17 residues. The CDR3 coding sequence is TGTGCCAGCAGCTTAATATGGGCTGGGGGGTCCTACAATGAGCAGTTCTTC. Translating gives CASSLIWAGGSYNEQFF.

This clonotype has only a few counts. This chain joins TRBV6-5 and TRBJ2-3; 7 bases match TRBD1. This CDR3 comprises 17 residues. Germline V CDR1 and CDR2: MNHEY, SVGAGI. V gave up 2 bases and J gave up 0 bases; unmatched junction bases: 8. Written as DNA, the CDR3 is TGTGCCAGCAGTTACGCGCCAGGGGGTACTAGCACAGATACGCAGTATTTT. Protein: CASSYAPGGTSTDTQYF.

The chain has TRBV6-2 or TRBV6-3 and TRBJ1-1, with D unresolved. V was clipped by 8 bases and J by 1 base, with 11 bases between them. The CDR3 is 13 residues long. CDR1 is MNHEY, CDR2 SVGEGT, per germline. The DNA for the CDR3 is TGTGCCAGCTTCCAGACGGGGAACACTGAAGCTTTCTTT. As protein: CASFQTGNTEAFF.

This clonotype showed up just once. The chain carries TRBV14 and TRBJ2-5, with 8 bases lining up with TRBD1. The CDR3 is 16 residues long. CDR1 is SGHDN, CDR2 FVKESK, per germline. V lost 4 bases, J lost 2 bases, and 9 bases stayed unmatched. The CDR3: CASSPPGQGAQETQYF. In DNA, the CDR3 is TGTGCCAGCAGCCCGCCCGGACAGGGCGCACAAGAGACCCAGTACTTC.

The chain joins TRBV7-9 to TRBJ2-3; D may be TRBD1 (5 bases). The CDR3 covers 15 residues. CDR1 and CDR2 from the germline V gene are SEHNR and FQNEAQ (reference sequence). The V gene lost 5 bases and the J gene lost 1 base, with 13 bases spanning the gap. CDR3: CASSTLRDGTDTQYF. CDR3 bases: TGTGCCAGCAGCACACTCAGGGATGGCACAGATACGCAGTATTTT. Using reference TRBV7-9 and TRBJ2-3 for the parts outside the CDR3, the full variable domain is DTGVSQNPRHKITKRGQNVTFRCDPISEHNRLYWYRQTLGQGPEFLTYFQNEAQLEKSRLLSDRFSAERPKGSFSTLEIQRTEQGDSAMYLCASSTLRDGTDTQYFGPGTRLTVL.

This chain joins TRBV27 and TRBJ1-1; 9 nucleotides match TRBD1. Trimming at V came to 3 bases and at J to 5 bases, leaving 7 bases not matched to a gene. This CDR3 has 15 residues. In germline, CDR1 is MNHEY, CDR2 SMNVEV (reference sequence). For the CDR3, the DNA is TGTGCCAGCAGTTTTACAGGGGGCGCGGGAACTGAAGCTTTCTTT. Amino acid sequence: CASSFTGGAGTEAFF.

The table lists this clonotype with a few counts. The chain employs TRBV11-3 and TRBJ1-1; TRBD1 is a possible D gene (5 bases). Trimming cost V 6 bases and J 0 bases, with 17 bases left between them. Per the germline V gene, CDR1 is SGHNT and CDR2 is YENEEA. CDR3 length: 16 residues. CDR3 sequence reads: CASSRKAGNMNTEAFF. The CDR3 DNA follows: TGTGCCAGCAGTCGAAAGGCAGGGAATATGAACACTGAAGCTTTCTTT.

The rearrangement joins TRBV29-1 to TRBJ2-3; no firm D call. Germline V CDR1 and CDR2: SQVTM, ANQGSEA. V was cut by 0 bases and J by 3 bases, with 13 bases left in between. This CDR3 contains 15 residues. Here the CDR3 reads CSVEDGGVGTDTQYF. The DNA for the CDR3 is TGCAGCGTTGAAGATGGTGGGGTAGGGACAGATACGCAGTATTTT.

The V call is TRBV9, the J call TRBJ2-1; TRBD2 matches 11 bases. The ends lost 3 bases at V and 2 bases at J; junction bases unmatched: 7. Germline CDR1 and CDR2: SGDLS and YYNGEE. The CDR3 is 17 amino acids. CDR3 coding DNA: TGTGCCAGCAGCGATACACTAGCGGGAGATACCTACAATGAGCAGTTCTTC. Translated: CASSDTLAGDTYNEQFF.

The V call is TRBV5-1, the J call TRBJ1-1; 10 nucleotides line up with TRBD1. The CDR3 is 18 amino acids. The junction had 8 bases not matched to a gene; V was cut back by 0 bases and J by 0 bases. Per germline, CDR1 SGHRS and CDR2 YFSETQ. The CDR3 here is CASSLVPVGQGVNTEAFF. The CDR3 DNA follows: TGCGCCAGCAGCTTGGTTCCAGTAGGACAGGGGGTGAACACTGAAGCTTTCTTT.

The CDR3 DNA is TGTGCCACCGCGGGGGGGCACACCGGGGAGCTGTTTTTT. It is translated as CATAGGHTGELFF. The chain links TRBV27 to TRBJ2-2; 9 bases agree with TRBD2. The CDR3 length is 13 residues. V lost 10 bases and J lost 3; bases outside the gene matches: 3. CDR1 MNHEY and CDR2 SMNVEV come from the germline V gene (reference sequence).

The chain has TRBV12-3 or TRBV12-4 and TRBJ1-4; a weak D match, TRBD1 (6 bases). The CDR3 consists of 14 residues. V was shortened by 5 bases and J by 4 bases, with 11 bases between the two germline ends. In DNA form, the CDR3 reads TGTGCCAGCAGTCTCCAGGGGATTAATGAAAAACTGTTTTTT. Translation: CASSLQGINEKLFF.

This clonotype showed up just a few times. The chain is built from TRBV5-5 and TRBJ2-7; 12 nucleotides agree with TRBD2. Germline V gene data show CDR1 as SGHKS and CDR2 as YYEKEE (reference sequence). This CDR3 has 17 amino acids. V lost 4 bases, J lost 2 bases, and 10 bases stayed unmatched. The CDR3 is CASSRGASGGATYEQYF. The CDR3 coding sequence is TGTGCCAGCAGCCGGGGAGCTAGCGGGGGGGCCACCTACGAGCAGTACTTC.

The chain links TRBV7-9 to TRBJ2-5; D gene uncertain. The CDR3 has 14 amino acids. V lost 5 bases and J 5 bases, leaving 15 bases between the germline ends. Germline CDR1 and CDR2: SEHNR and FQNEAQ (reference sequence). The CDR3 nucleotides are TGTGCCAGCAGCGCACCCCAGGCCCGGGAGACCCAGTACTTC. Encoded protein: CASSAPQARETQYF.

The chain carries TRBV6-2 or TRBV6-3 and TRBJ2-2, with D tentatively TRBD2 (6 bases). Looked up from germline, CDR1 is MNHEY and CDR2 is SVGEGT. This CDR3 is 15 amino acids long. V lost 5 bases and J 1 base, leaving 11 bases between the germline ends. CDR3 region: CASSQSSVNTGELFF. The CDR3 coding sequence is TGTGCCAGCAGTCAGTCTAGCGTGAACACCGGGGAGCTGTTTTTT.

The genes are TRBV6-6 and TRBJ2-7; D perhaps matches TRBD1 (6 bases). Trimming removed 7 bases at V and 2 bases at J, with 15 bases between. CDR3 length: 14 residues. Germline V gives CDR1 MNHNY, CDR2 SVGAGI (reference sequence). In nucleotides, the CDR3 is TGTGCCAGCACCCCTCCAGGGGCTCCCTACGAGCAGTACTTC. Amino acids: CASTPPGAPYEQYF.

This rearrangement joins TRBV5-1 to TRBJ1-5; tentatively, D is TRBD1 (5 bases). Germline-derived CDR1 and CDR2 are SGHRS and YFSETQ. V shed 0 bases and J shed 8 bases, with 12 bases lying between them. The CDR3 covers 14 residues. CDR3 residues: CASSLGEGLEPQHF. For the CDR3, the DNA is TGCGCCAGCAGCTTGGGAGAGGGGCTGGAGCCCCAGCATTTT.

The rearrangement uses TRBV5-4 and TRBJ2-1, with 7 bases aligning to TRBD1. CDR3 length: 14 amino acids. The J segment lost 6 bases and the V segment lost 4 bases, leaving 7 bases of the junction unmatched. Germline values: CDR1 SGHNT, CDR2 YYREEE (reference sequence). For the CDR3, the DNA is TGTGCCAGCAGCCCCGGACAGGTCCCCAATGAGCAGTTCTTC. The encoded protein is CASSPGQVPNEQFF.

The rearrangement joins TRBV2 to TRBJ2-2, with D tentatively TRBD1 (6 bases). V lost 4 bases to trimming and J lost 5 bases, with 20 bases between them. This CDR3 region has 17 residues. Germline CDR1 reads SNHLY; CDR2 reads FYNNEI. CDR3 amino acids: CASSVPQQGGGTGELFF. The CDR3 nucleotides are TGTGCCAGCAGTGTTCCGCAACAGGGTGGCGGGACCGGGGAGCTGTTTTTT.

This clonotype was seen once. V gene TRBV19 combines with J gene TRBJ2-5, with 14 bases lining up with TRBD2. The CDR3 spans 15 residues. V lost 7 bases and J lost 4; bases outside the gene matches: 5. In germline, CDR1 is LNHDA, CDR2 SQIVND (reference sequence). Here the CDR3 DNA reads TGTGCCAGTACCCCGACTAGCGGGGGGGGAGAGACCCAGTACTTC. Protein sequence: CASTPTSGGGETQYF.

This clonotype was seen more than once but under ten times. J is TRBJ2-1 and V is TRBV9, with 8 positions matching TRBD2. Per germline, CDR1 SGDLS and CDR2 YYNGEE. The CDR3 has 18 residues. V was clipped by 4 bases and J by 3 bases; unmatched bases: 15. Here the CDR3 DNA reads TGTGCCAGCAGCTTTACGAGCGGGGGACTCCGAAGCTACAATGAGCAGTTCTTC. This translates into CASSFTSGGLRSYNEQFF.

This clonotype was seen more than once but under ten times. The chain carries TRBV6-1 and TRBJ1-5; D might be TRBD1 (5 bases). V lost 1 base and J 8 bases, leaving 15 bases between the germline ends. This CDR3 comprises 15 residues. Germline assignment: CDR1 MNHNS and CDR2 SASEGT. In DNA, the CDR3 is TGTGCCAGCAGTGAAGGGCGGGGGTCCGGGGAGCCCCAGCATTTT. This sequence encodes CASSEGRGSGEPQHF.

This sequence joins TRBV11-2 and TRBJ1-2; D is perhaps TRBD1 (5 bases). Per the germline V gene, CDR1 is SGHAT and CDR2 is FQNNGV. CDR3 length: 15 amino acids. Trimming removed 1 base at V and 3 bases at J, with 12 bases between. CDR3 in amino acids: CASSLGPRDYYGYTF. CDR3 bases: TGTGCCAGCAGCTTAGGCCCCAGGGATTACTATGGCTACACCTTC.

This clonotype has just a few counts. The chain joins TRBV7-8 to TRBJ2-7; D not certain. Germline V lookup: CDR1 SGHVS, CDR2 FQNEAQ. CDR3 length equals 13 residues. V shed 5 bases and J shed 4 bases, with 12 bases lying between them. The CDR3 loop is CASSTPSRYEQYF. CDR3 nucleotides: TGTGCCAGCAGCACCCCGAGCAGGTACGAGCAGTACTTC.

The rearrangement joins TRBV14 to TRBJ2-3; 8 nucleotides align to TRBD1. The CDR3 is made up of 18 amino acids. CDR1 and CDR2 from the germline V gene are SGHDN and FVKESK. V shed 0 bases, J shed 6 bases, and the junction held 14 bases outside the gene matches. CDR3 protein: CASSQDQLSGGLWDTQYF. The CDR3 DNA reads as TGTGCCAGCAGCCAAGATCAATTGTCAGGGGGCCTGTGGGATACGCAGTATTTT.

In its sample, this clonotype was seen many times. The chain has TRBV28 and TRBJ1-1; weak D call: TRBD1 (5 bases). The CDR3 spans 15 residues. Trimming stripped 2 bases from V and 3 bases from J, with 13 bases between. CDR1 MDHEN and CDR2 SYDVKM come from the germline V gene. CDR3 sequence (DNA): TGTGCCAGCAGTTTAATGGGGGAGGGTGACACTGAAGCTTTCTTT. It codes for CASSLMGEGDTEAFF.

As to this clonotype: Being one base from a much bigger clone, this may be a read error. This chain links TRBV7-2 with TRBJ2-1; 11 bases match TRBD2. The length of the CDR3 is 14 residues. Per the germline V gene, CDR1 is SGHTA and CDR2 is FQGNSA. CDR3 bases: TGTGCCAGGAGCTTAGAACTAGCGGGGGATGAGCAGTTCTTC. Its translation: CARSLELAGDEQFF.

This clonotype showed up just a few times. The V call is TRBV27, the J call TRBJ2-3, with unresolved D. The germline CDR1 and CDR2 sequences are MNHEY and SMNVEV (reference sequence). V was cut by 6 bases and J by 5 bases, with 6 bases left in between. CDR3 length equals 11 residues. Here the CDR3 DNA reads TGTGCCAGCAGAATTGGAGATACGCAGTATTTT. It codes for CASRIGDTQYF.

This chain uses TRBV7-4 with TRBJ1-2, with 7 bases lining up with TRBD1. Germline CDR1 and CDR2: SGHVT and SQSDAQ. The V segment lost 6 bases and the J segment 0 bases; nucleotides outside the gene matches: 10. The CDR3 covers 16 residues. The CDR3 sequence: CASSGQARFTNYGYTF. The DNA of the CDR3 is TGTGCCAGCAGTGGACAGGCCCGATTCACTAACTATGGCTACACCTTC. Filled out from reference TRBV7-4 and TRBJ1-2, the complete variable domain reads GAGVSQSPRYKVAKRGRDVALRCDSISGHVTLYWYRQTLGQGSEVLTYSQSDAQRDKSGRPSGRFSAERPERSVSTLKIQRTEQGDSAVYLCASSGQARFTNYGYTFGSGTRLTVV.

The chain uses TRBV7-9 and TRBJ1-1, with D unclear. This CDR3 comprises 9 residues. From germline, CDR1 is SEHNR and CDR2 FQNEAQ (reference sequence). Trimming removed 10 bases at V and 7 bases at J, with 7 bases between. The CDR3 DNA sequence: TGTGCCATCCGTAATGAAGCTTTCTTT. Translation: CAIRNEAFF.